A selection of T cell receptor beta chains follows, all from one sample in a study of response to subunit inactivated influenza vaccine. TCRdb analysed the RT-PCR reads with MiXCR anew, one entry per CDR3 protein. Here the sample spans under 200,000 distinct CDR3 sequences, roughly a tenth being singletons. Sequences were derived from non-naive T cells sorted from PBMCs, sampled more than 35 days after vaccination. The receptors stem from a middle-aged man who received an inactivated influenza vaccine. The CDR3 runs from the conserved cysteine through the conserved F or W. Fields, in order: J gene, D gene, V gene, clone size, CDR3 DNA, CDR3 protein. D genes are given only for firm matches. Size values are once, few and many counts, or a class for expanded clones, and some rows have none.

J: TRBJ1-2; D: .; V: TRBV7-2; size: many; DNA: TGTGCCAGCAGCCCAGGGCCGACTAACTATGGCTACACCTTC; CDR3: CASSPGPTNYGYTF
J: TRBJ2-1; D: .; V: TRBV30; size: .; DNA: TGTGCCTGGAGCCCGAGAGAGGGGCAGTTCTTC; CDR3: CAWSPREGQFF
J: TRBJ1-5; D: .; V: TRBV6-2/TRBV6-3; size: few; DNA: TGTGCCAGCAGTTACACAAGAGGGGAGCGGAGGTCGACAAGCAATCAGCCCCAGCATTTT; CDR3: CASSYTRGERRSTSNQPQHF
J: TRBJ2-3; D: TRBD2; V: TRBV4-1; size: few; DNA: TGCGCCAGCAGCCGCCGACTAGCGGGGGGCGCCTCATATAGCACAGATACGCAGTATTTT; CDR3: CASSRRLAGGASYSTDTQYF
J: TRBJ2-7; D: TRBD2; V: TRBV28; size: many; DNA: TGTGCCAGCAGTTTCCCTGTCTTGGGACTAGCGGGAGTGGGTACCTCCTACGAGCAGTACTTC; CDR3: CASSFPVLGLAGVGTSYEQYF
J: TRBJ2-7; D: .; V: TRBV4-1; size: few; DNA: TGCGCCAGCAGCCAAGATCTCGGGACACGGGCGGATACCTACGAGCAGTACTTC; CDR3: CASSQDLGTRADTYEQYF
J: TRBJ2-3; D: TRBD1; V: TRBV4-1; size: few; DNA: TGCGCCAGCAGCCAAGTGAGGACAGGGGATACGCAGTATTTT; CDR3: CASSQVRTGDTQYF
J: TRBJ2-2; D: .; V: TRBV5-1; size: .; DNA: TGCGCCAGCAGCTGGGGTTCCGGGGAGCTGTTTTTT; CDR3: CASSWGSGELFF
J: TRBJ1-1; D: TRBD1; V: TRBV2; size: few; DNA: TGTGCCAGCAAGCTCCGACAGGGGAACACTGAAGCTTTCTTT; CDR3: CASKLRQGNTEAFF
J: TRBJ1-1; D: .; V: TRBV18; size: few; DNA: TGTGCCAGCTCACCAGTCATGAACACTGAAGCTTTCTTT; CDR3: CASSPVMNTEAFF
J: TRBJ2-6; D: .; V: TRBV28; size: .; DNA: TGTGCCAGCAGTTTATCCGGCTTCGACTCTGGGGCCAACGTCCTGACTTTC; CDR3: CASSLSGFDSGANVLTF
J: TRBJ2-7; D: .; V: TRBV5-1; size: .; DNA: TGCGCCAGCAGCTTGTCGGTGTCTGCAGGAGGCTACGAGCAGTACTTC; CDR3: CASSLSVSAGGYEQYF
J: TRBJ1-1; D: .; V: TRBV7-2; size: .; DNA: TGTGCCAGCAGCTTAGTCGAGGGCCAGAACACTGAAGCTTTCTTT; CDR3: CASSLVEGQNTEAFF
J: TRBJ2-7; D: .; V: TRBV20-1; size: .; DNA: TGCAGTGCTTCCCGGGACACCGACTACGAGCAGTACTTC; CDR3: CSASRDTDYEQYF
J: TRBJ1-2; D: .; V: TRBV27; size: .; DNA: TGTGCCAGCAGACACGGGACGATGGAGTATGGCTACACCTTC; CDR3: CASRHGTMEYGYTF
J: TRBJ2-7; D: .; V: TRBV28; size: few; DNA: TGTGCCAGCATGCCTTCGGCCGCCTCCTACGAGCAGTACTTC; CDR3: CASMPSAASYEQYF
J: TRBJ2-2; D: .; V: TRBV5-1; size: few; DNA: TGCGCCAGCAGCTTGGCGGACAGACCTACCGGGGAGCTGTTTTTT; CDR3: CASSLADRPTGELFF
J: TRBJ1-4; D: .; V: TRBV6-1; size: few; DNA: TGTGCCAGCAGACGGAATGAAAAACTGTTTTTT; CDR3: CASRRNEKLFF
J: TRBJ1-2; D: .; V: TRBV6-1; size: few; DNA: TGTGCCAGCGTAGTTCAGGGGATCTATGGCTACACCTTC; CDR3: CASVVQGIYGYTF
J: TRBJ2-5; D: TRBD2; V: TRBV5-1; size: .; DNA: TGCGCCAGCAGCTTCAGCGGGGGGGTGGAGACCCAGTACTTC; CDR3: CASSFSGGVETQYF
J: TRBJ1-5; D: TRBD1; V: TRBV5-1; size: few; DNA: TGCGCCAGCAGCCCACAGGGGGAGGTCCAGCCCCAGCATTTT; CDR3: CASSPQGEVQPQHF
J: TRBJ2-7; D: TRBD1; V: TRBV6-5; size: few; DNA: TGTGCCAGCAGTTACGGGACAGGGAAGTACGAGCAGTACTTC; CDR3: CASSYGTGKYEQYF
J: TRBJ1-2; D: TRBD1; V: TRBV2; size: .; DNA: TGTGCCAGCAGCCGACAGGGAGCTAACTATGGCTACACCTTC; CDR3: CASSRQGANYGYTF
J: TRBJ2-7; D: .; V: TRBV18; size: many; DNA: TGTGCCAGCTCACCTGACTACGAGCAGTACTTC; CDR3: CASSPDYEQYF
J: TRBJ2-1; D: TRBD1; V: TRBV4-3; size: .; DNA: TGCGCCAGCAGCCGACCAGGGGGACCCACCTACAATGAGCAGTTCTTC; CDR3: CASSRPGGPTYNEQFF
J: TRBJ1-1; D: .; V: TRBV2; size: few; DNA: TGTGCCAGCAGTGAGTCAGGATCTGAAGCTTTCTTT; CDR3: CASSESGSEAFF
J: TRBJ2-3; D: .; V: TRBV20-1; size: many; DNA: TGCAGTCCCGCGGACAGCCGCACAGATACGCAGTATTTT; CDR3: CSPADSRTDTQYF
J: TRBJ2-7; D: TRBD1; V: TRBV28; size: .; DNA: TGTGCCAGCAGGGACAGGGATCTCTACGAGCAGTACTTC; CDR3: CASRDRDLYEQYF
J: TRBJ2-1; D: .; V: TRBV13; size: .; DNA: TGTGCCAGCAGCTTAGGCCGGGGGCGCCGGGATGAGCAGTTCTTC; CDR3: CASSLGRGRRDEQFF
J: TRBJ2-7; D: .; V: TRBV4-3; size: many; DNA: TGCGCCAGCAGCCAAGTAGGGACCCACGAGCAGTACTTC; CDR3: CASSQVGTHEQYF
J: TRBJ2-3; D: .; V: TRBV10-3; size: .; DNA: TGTGCCATCAGGCCTTACGAGAACACAGATACGCAGTATTTT; CDR3: CAIRPYENTDTQYF